The text below deals with one T cell receptor (beta chain). What it binds is unknown. The data derive from a study of cytomegalovirus exposure and HLA in healthy donors. Study-level points and caveats: Among CMV-associated TCR beta chains, most appeared HLA-restricted in a later analysis. Analysis performed later showed TCR beta chains linked to HLA being more clonally expanded than equally common others.

The study ran its PCR with 60 Vbeta and 13 Jbeta primers. In the original processing: Counted up in a later analysis, unique TCR beta chains came to approximately 77 million, with around 9.9 million shared. Only in-frame clones appear in the TCRdb table, and some are missing; sequencing was by immunoSEQ multiplex PCR. That table gives V, J and clone size, and the DNA gave D and trimming. Of roughly 80,000 clones in the sample, about 60% were seen once. The CDR3 length is 14 residues. The V end was cut by 1 base, the J end by 0 bases, with 5 bases between. The germline CDR1 and CDR2 sequences are SGHAT and FQNNGV. Donors were nominally healthy when sampled, though unrecorded immune exposures were likely.

The J gene is TRBJ2-3, the V gene TRBV11-2; no clear D. Sequencing input: PBMCs. This TCR derives from a man aged 25 to 40 in good health and CMV-seropositive. The CDR3 here is CASSLGTSTDTQYF. CDR3 sequence (DNA): TGTGCCAGCAGCTTAGGAACTAGCACAGATACGCAGTATTTT.